The clone carrying this T cell receptor beta chain has only a few counts. What it recognizes is unknown. The data are from a study of beta chain features in type 1 diabetes. Looking at the study overall: Healthy donors resembled patients in age, gender and cell yields.

Reverse transcribing all isolated RNA meant expressed TCRB transcripts were sequenced. Only in-frame clones appear in the TCRdb table, and some are missing; sequencing was by immunoSEQ multiplex PCR. This table holds about 280,000 clones, about 15% found once. Purity of each sorted population was above 98%. Study findings and constraints: Type 1 diabetes patients had fewer VDJ junction insertions and more deletions. Whether HLA type affects TCRB rearrangement stayed undetermined in the present work. Significant though moderate, a shortening of TCRB CDR3s appeared in all four CD4+ subsets of Type 1 diabetes patients.

Sequences were obtained from naive CD4+ T cells from blood. The sequence was obtained from a man between 18 and 29 years old with type 1 diabetes.

The CDR3 spells CAWSRNRGPGETQYF. CDR3 nucleotides: TGTGCCTGGAGCCGAAACAGGGGGCCAGGAGAGACCCAGTACTTC. This rearrangement joins TRBV30 to TRBJ2-5; 9 bases are shared with TRBD1. Per germline, CDR1 GTSNPN and CDR2 SVGIG (reference sequence). The CDR3 has 15 amino acids. The J segment lost 4 bases and the V segment lost 3 bases, leaving 9 bases of the junction unmatched.